A selection of T cell receptor beta chains follows, all from one sample in a study of blood T cell repertoires in COVID-19. Generated by immunoSEQ multiplex PCR, the TCRdb table keeps only in-frame clones and is missing some. The repertoire holds about 97,000 clones, with around 87% as singletons. The source material was peripheral blood. These receptors came from a human donor in a cohort sampled during active COVID-19. The CDR3 runs from the conserved cysteine through the conserved F or W. Each record gives: D gene, clone size, V gene, J gene, CDR3 protein, CDR3 DNA. The D gene is left open where the match is weak. The size of a clone is reported for some rows only, either as once, few or many, or as a class for expanded clones.

D gene: NA
clone size: NA
V gene: TRBV7-8
J gene: TRBJ2-1
CDR3 protein: CASSLAGSSYNEQFF
CDR3 DNA: TGTGCCAGCAGCTTAGCCGGGAGCTCCTACAATGAGCAGTTCTTC

D gene: NA
clone size: NA
V gene: TRBV24-1
J gene: TRBJ2-1
CDR3 protein: CATSDLEGSSYNEQFF
CDR3 DNA: TGTGCCACCAGTGATTTAGAAGGGAGCTCCTACAATGAGCAGTTCTTC

D gene: TRBD2
clone size: few
V gene: TRBV6-5
J gene: TRBJ2-7
CDR3 protein: CASITNGGRYEQYF
CDR3 DNA: TGTGCCAGCATCACCAACGGGGGGAGGTACGAGCAGTACTTC

D gene: NA
clone size: NA
V gene: TRBV30
J gene: TRBJ2-7
CDR3 protein: CAWSTGFNEQYF
CDR3 DNA: TGTGCCTGGAGCACAGGGTTCAACGAGCAGTACTTC

D gene: TRBD1
clone size: once
V gene: TRBV19
J gene: TRBJ2-2
CDR3 protein: CATDRPTGVNTGELFF
CDR3 DNA: TGTGCCACCGACCGCCCTACAGGGGTTAACACCGGGGAGCTGTTTTTT

D gene: TRBD2
clone size: NA
V gene: TRBV10-1
J gene: TRBJ2-3
CDR3 protein: CASSELASGGAGDTQYF
CDR3 DNA: TGCGCCAGCAGTGAGTTGGCTAGCGGGGGGGCCGGGGATACGCAGTATTTT

D gene: TRBD2
clone size: NA
V gene: TRBV4-3
J gene: TRBJ2-1
CDR3 protein: CASSHLTSGIKDEQFF
CDR3 DNA: TGCGCCAGCAGCCACCTAACTAGCGGGATAAAGGATGAGCAGTTCTTC

D gene: NA
clone size: NA
V gene: TRBV4-1
J gene: TRBJ1-1
CDR3 protein: CASSRGNTEAFF
CDR3 DNA: TGCGCCAGCAGCCGAGGGAACACTGAAGCTTTCTTT

D gene: TRBD1
clone size: NA
V gene: TRBV2
J gene: TRBJ1-2
CDR3 protein: CASSPGTGAPYGYTF
CDR3 DNA: TGTGCCAGCAGCCCCGGGACAGGCGCCCCTTATGGCTACACCTTC

D gene: TRBD1
clone size: NA
V gene: TRBV6-1
J gene: TRBJ1-2
CDR3 protein: CASSERARGDGYTF
CDR3 DNA: TGTGCCAGCAGTGAAAGGGCCAGGGGGGATGGCTACACCTTC

D gene: TRBD2
clone size: NA
V gene: TRBV6-2/TRBV6-3
J gene: TRBJ2-7
CDR3 protein: CASSYRFQGGEQYF
CDR3 DNA: TGTGCCAGCAGTTACCGGTTTCAGGGAGGGGAGCAGTACTTC

D gene: NA
clone size: few
V gene: TRBV9
J gene: TRBJ2-1
CDR3 protein: CASSDPRQETSYNEQFF
CDR3 DNA: TGTGCCAGCAGCGACCCAAGACAGGAGACATCCTACAATGAGCAGTTCTTC

D gene: NA
clone size: NA
V gene: TRBV6-5
J gene: TRBJ1-1
CDR3 protein: CASSYYGTEAFF
CDR3 DNA: TGTGCCAGCAGTTACTACGGTACCGAAGCTTTCTTT

D gene: NA
clone size: NA
V gene: TRBV28
J gene: TRBJ2-1
CDR3 protein: CASSWGGLNEQFF
CDR3 DNA: TGTGCCAGCAGTTGGGGAGGATTAAATGAGCAGTTCTTC

D gene: TRBD2
clone size: NA
V gene: TRBV7-2
J gene: TRBJ2-1
CDR3 protein: CASSLEGLAGSEQFF
CDR3 DNA: TGTGCCAGCAGCTTAGAAGGACTAGCGGGATCGGAGCAGTTCTTC

D gene: TRBD1
clone size: NA
V gene: TRBV2
J gene: TRBJ2-2
CDR3 protein: CASAAGTGGTGELFF
CDR3 DNA: TGTGCCAGCGCAGCCGGGACAGGGGGCACCGGGGAGCTGTTTTTT

D gene: NA
clone size: NA
V gene: TRBV7-2
J gene: TRBJ1-2
CDR3 protein: CASSLGQSYGYTF
CDR3 DNA: TGTGCCAGCAGCTTAGGACAGTCTTATGGCTACACCTTC

D gene: NA
clone size: once
V gene: TRBV2
J gene: TRBJ2-1
CDR3 protein: CASRTSLATEQFF
CDR3 DNA: TGTGCCAGCAGGACGTCACTAGCTACTGAGCAGTTCTTC

D gene: TRBD1
clone size: once
V gene: TRBV19
J gene: TRBJ1-4
CDR3 protein: CASSRQQGTHEKLFF
CDR3 DNA: TGTGCCAGTAGTAGACAACAGGGGACCCATGAAAAACTGTTTTTT

D gene: TRBD1
clone size: NA
V gene: TRBV6-2/TRBV6-3
J gene: TRBJ2-5
CDR3 protein: CASSPYGTGGYLGETQYF
CDR3 DNA: TGTGCCAGCAGTCCCTATGGGACAGGGGGGTATCTCGGAGAGACCCAGTACTTC

D gene: TRBD1
clone size: NA
V gene: TRBV4-1
J gene: TRBJ1-2
CDR3 protein: CASSQGIIRTGGLYGYTF
CDR3 DNA: TGCGCCAGCAGCCAAGGTATCATCCGGACAGGGGGATTGTATGGCTACACCTTC

D gene: TRBD2
clone size: NA
V gene: TRBV7-3
J gene: TRBJ2-2
CDR3 protein: CASSVSGRGGTGELFF
CDR3 DNA: TGTGCCAGCAGCGTTAGCGGGAGGGGCGGCACCGGGGAGCTGTTTTTT

D gene: NA
clone size: NA
V gene: TRBV5-1
J gene: TRBJ2-5
CDR3 protein: CASSLEYRQETQYF
CDR3 DNA: TGCGCCAGCAGCTTGGAATACAGGCAAGAGACCCAGTACTTC

D gene: TRBD1
clone size: NA
V gene: TRBV5-1
J gene: TRBJ1-6
CDR3 protein: CASSFGTAHNSPLHF
CDR3 DNA: TGCGCCAGCAGCTTCGGGACAGCGCATAATTCACCCCTCCACTTT

D gene: NA
clone size: NA
V gene: TRBV5-1
J gene: TRBJ1-6
CDR3 protein: CASSFGGGEGGSPLHF
CDR3 DNA: TGCGCCAGCAGCTTCGGCGGCGGGGAGGGTGGATCACCCCTCCACTTT

D gene: NA
clone size: NA
V gene: TRBV13
J gene: TRBJ1-5
CDR3 protein: CASSSGQMGQPQHF
CDR3 DNA: TGTGCCAGCAGCTCAGGACAGATGGGTCAGCCCCAGCATTTT

D gene: NA
clone size: NA
V gene: TRBV5-8
J gene: TRBJ1-2
CDR3 protein: CASSLGPDIRDGYTF
CDR3 DNA: TGTGCCAGCAGCTTGGGGCCGGACATTAGGGATGGCTACACCTTC